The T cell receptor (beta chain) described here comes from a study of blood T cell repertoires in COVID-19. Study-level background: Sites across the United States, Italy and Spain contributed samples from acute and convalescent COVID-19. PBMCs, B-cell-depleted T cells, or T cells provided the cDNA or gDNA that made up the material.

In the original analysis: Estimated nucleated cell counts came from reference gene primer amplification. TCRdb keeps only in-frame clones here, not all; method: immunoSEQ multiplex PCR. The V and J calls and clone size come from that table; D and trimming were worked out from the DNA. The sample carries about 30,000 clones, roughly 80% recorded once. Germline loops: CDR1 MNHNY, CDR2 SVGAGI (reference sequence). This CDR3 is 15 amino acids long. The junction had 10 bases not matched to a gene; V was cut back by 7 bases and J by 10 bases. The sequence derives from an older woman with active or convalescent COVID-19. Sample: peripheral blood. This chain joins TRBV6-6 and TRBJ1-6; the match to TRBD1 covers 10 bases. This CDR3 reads CASNPGTGANSPLHF. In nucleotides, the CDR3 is TGTGCCAGCAACCCCGGGACAGGGGCTAACTCACCCCTCCACTTT.